This T cell receptor (beta chain) was recorded in a study of cytomegalovirus exposure and HLA in healthy donors. The J segment lost 3 bases and the V segment lost 0 bases, leaving 10 bases of the junction unmatched. The CDR3 consists of 18 residues. Germline-derived CDR1 and CDR2 are LGHNT and FRNRAP. PCR employed 60 Vbeta and 13 Jbeta primers. Clones were sequenced by immunoSEQ multiplex PCR, and TCRdb holds only the in-frame ones, with some missing. The table records roughly 200,000 clones, 9.5% to 15% of them present only once. This TCR was sampled from a man aged 50-60 years in good health and CMV-seropositive. This sequence joins TRBV12-5 and TRBJ2-5, with 10 bases aligning to TRBD2. Sequencing was carried out using PBMCs. The CDR3: CASGLVGPGLAREETQYF. CDR3 sequence (DNA): TGTGCTAGTGGTTTGGTAGGCCCGGGACTAGCGAGGGAAGAGACCCAGTACTTC.